This T cell receptor beta chain was captured by sequencing in a study of PD-L1 blockade in urothelial cancer. The wider study: About 85% of the roughly 30 patients comprised males who had bladder-origin urothelial cancer.

Generated by immunoSEQ multiplex PCR, the TCRdb table keeps only in-frame clones and is missing some. The data show tens of thousands of clones, roughly 87% seen once. V lost 1 base to trimming and J lost 4 bases, with 14 bases between them. Germline values: CDR1 SGHRS, CDR2 YFSETQ. There are 16 residues in the CDR3. The V gene is TRBV5-1, the J gene TRBJ2-2; D possibly corresponds to TRBD2 (6 bases). This sequence was found in a woman aged 70 to 79 with urothelial cancer. This material consisted of PBMCs, taken around atezolizumab (anti-PD-L1) treatment. The CDR3 DNA follows: TGCGCCAGCAGCTTGAATACGCCAGCGGGCACCGGGGAGCTGTTTTTT. Its translation: CASSLNTPAGTGELFF.